Listed below are T cell receptor beta chains from one sample, sequenced in a study of cytomegalovirus exposure and HLA in healthy donors. TCRdb's table, derived via immunoSEQ multiplex PCR, lists solely in-frame clones and lacks some. The sample has approximately 190,000 clones; about nine tenths are singletons. Sequencing input: PBMCs. The receptors shown here come from a boy younger than 10 in good health and CMV-seronegative. Each CDR3 is given without its conserved first and last residue. The order of the fields is V gene, clone size, CDR3 protein. Clone size is stated in some rows and not others, as once, few, many or a class when expanded.

>TRBV15|-
ATSPRGGPPNQPQH
>TRBV7-9|-
SSSQGQGVDTQY
>TRBV5-1|once
ASSSDRGDTQY
>TRBV27|once
ASSLLAGVSVDEQF
>TRBV7-2|-
ASSKGLAGVGEQY
>TRBV7-8|-
ASSLSGTGPYGYT
>TRBV4-2|-
ASSQDLMNPWPQH
>TRBV29-1|-
SVFGVKNTEAF
>TRBV5-1|once
ASSSPDRPNTEAF
>TRBV27|once
ASSTGLGRSSNYGYT
>TRBV6-5|-
ASREHRDGTYEQY
>TRBV5-1|-
ASSENRANTEAF
>TRBV28|few
ASLHGSSYNEQF
>TRBV19|few
ASSLDSSYEQY
>TRBV6-6|-
ASRSKRERLTDTQY
>TRBV7-6|-
ASSPNVLRAGELF
>TRBV25-1|-
ASSGDYYNEQF
>TRBV13|-
ASSRLNYNEQF
>TRBV4-1|-
ASSQDLEGLVF
>TRBV6-5|-
ASLGKGTEAF
>TRBV2|-
ASNPGQGLLASPLH
>TRBV29-1|-
SVYRDGYT
>TRBV6-5|once
ASSFQRLAGAHEQY
>TRBV5-1|-
ASSYLFSGTGSSRSGNTIY
>TRBV7-9|once
ASSVDRGYYGNT
>TRBV5-4|-
ASSLTGQGLNQETQY
>TRBV30|-
AWTSGSGDEQF
>TRBV5-1|-
ASSALQGSISSSYNEQF
>TRBV7-2|-
ASSRGQGYEQY
>TRBV4-1|-
ASSQSSQGTGYFTGELF
>TRBV5-4|-
ASSSGGVVVGEQY
>TRBV27|-
ASSLGPDTSYEQY
>TRBV7-9|-
ASSSQGTNQPQH
>TRBV9|-
ASSVGGRGVANEQF
>TRBV6-1|-
ASSDGTLSTYNEQF
>TRBV6-5|once
ASSYSSNGPYEQY
>TRBV4-1|-
ASSQVDMGLSYNEQF
>TRBV23-1|-
ASSQPPGNQPQH
>TRBV28|-
ASSFSGTGVEQY
>TRBV5-6|-
ASSWDRERLHTIY
>TRBV6-1|-
ASSQGRVYEQY
>TRBV19|-
AVSEYNEQF
>TRBV27|-
ASSRNGPYEQY
>TRBV27|-
ASSPDDRFYGYT
>TRBV6-1|-
ASVSGGFGGELF
>TRBV30|once
AWRKRLAWDNEQF
>TRBV6-1|-
ASSELIGYNEQF
>TRBV19|-
ASTGQPNYGYT
>TRBV19|-
ASSIGPSGYT
>TRBV9|-
ASSVVQGSNTEAF
>TRBV4-2|-
ASSRDSITYEQY
>TRBV11-1|-
ASSPTPQGPITYNEQF
>TRBV27|-
ASSLYRAGEKLF
>TRBV7-8|-
ASSFNQDRNEKLF
>TRBV7-3|once
ASSHSGGDDEQF
>TRBV7-9|-
ASSYTGGLGDGYT
>TRBV28|once
ASGTLGGGRETQY
>TRBV19|-
ASSSTGYTEAF